This T cell receptor beta chain stems from a study of glioma-infiltrating T cells. Germline V gene lookup returns CDR1 SGHTA and CDR2 FQGNSA. The CDR3 spans 17 residues. V was clipped by 0 bases and J by 6 bases; unmatched bases: 4. The study's findings and limits: Very few CDR3 sequences were shared between tissue and blood. Non-neoplastic patients had below-expected tissue-blood divergence, while all gliomas exceeded expectation.

TCR alpha and beta CDR3 regions were amplified from RNA using iRepertoire nested multiplex PCR. TCRdb re-derived calls from the multiplex PCR reads in MiXCR, one entry per CDR3 protein. The profile shows some 130,000 distinct CDR3 sequences, around 25% of them singletons. About this clonotype: Its cognate antigen is unknown.

The sample comprised glioma tissue, nonneoplastic brain tissue, or PBMCs (not recorded which). The source of this sequence is a human donor with low-grade glioma or glioblastoma, undergoing nonglioma brain surgery, or in good health (not recorded which). The chain uses TRBV7-2 and TRBJ2-3; the match to TRBD2 covers 15 bases. This chain's CDR3 is CASSLAEGLAGGDTQYF. In DNA form, the CDR3 reads TGTGCCAGCAGCTTAGCGGAAGGACTAGCGGGGGGGGATACGCAGTATTTT.